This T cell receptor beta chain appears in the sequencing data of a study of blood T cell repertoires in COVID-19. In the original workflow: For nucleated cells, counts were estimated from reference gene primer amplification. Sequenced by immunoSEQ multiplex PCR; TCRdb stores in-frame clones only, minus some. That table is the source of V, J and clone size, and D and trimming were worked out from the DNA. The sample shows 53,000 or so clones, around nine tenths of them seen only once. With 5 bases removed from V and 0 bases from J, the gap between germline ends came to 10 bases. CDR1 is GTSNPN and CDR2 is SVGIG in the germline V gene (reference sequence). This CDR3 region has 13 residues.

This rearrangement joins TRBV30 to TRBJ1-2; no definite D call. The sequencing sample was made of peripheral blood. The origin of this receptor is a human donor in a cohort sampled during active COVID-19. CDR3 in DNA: TGTGCCTGGCCTAGGGAGCCTAACTATGGCTACACCTTC. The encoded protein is CAWPREPNYGYTF.